This T cell receptor (beta chain) originates from a study of blood T cells in healthy people across ages. General study points: Diversity estimated from one million T cells was considered an underestimate.

In regard to this clonotype: The antigen remains undetermined.

From germline, CDR1 is SGHVS and CDR2 FQNEAQ. The length of the CDR3 is 14 residues. Trimming removed 2 bases from V and 15 bases from J; junction bases left unmatched: 10. A J-beta primer mix and a sample-barcoded 5' primer were used in a second PCR of about 7 to 12 cycles. One entry per CDR3 protein results from TCRdb running MiXCR on the 5' RACE reads. The sample lists roughly 800,000 distinct CDR3 sequences; roughly 60% were seen once. V is TRBV7-8 and J is TRBJ2-1, with 10 bases lining up with TRBD1. The sequencing sample was made of blood. The receptor was derived from a man younger than 45 in good health. CDR3 sequence (DNA): TGTGCCAGCAGCTTATACACCGGGACAGGGGTTCCGTTCTTC. Its translation is CASSLYTGTGVPFF.